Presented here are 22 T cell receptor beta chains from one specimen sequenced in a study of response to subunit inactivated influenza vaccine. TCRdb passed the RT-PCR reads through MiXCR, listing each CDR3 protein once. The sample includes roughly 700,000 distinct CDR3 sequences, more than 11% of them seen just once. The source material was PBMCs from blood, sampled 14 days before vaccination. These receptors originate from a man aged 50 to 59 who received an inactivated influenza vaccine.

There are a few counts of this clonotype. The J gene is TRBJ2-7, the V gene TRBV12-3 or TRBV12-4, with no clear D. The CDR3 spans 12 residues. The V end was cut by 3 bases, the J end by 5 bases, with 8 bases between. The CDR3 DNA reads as TGTGCCAGCAGTTTTTCTTTCCACGAGCAGTACTTC. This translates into CASSFSFHEQYF.

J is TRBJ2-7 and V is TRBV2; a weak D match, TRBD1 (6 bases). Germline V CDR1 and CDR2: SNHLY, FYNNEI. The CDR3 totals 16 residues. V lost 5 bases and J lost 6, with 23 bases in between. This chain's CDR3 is CASSTEDTQNRAEQYF. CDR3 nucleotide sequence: TGTGCCAGCAGTACGGAAGACACTCAAAACAGGGCCGAGCAGTACTTC.

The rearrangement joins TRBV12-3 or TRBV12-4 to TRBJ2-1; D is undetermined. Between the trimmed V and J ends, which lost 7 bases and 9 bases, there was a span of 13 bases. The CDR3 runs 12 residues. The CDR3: CASNSRLGEQFF. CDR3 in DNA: TGTGCCAGCAACTCAAGACTCGGTGAGCAGTTCTTC.

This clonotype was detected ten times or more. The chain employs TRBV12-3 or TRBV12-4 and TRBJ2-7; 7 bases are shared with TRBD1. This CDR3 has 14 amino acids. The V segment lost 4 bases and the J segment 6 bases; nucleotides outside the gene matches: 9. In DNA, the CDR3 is TGTGCCAGCAGTTCGTCGACAGGGATGGGCGAGCAGTACTTC. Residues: CASSSSTGMGEQYF.

The CDR3 loop is CASSESLAGGPVTDTQYF. The CDR3 nucleotides are TGTGCCAGCAGTGAATCGCTAGCGGGGGGGCCCGTCACAGATACGCAGTATTTT. The V call is TRBV2, the J call TRBJ2-3; 12 nucleotides match TRBD2. With 2 bases clipped from V and 2 bases from J, the junction kept 8 bases outside the gene matches. Germline lookup yields CDR1 SNHLY and CDR2 FYNNEI. CDR3 length: 18 amino acids.

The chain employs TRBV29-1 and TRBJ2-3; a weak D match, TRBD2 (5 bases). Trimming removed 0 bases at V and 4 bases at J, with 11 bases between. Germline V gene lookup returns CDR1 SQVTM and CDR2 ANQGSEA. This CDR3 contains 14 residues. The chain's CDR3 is CSVEDRRESDTQYF. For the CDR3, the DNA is TGCAGCGTTGAAGATCGAAGGGAGTCAGATACGCAGTATTTT.

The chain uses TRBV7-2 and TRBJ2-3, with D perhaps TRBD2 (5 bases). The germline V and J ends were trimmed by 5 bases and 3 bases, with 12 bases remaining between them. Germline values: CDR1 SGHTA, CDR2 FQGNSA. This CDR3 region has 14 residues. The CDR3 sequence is CASSPHRGTDTQYF. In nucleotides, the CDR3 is TGTGCCAGCAGCCCCCACAGAGGGACAGATACGCAGTATTTT.

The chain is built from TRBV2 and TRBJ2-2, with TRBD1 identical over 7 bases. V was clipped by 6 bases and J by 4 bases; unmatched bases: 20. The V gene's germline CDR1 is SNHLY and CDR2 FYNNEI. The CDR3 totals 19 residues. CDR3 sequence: CASRRTGTDTRVGTGELFF. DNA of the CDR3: TGTGCCAGCAGGCGTACCGGGACAGATACCCGAGTGGGCACCGGGGAGCTGTTTTTT.

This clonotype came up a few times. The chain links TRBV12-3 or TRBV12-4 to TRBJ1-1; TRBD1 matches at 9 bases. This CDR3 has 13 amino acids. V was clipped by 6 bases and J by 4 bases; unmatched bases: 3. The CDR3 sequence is CASRGTGFTEAFF. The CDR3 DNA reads TGTGCCAGCAGGGGGACAGGGTTCACTGAAGCTTTCTTT.

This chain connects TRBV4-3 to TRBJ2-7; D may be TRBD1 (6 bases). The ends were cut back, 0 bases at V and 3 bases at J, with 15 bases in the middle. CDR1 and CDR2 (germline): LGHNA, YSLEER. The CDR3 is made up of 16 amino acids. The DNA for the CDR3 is TGCGCCAGCAGCCAAGATTCAGGGACAAGAGACTACGAGCAGTACTTC. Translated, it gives CASSQDSGTRDYEQYF.

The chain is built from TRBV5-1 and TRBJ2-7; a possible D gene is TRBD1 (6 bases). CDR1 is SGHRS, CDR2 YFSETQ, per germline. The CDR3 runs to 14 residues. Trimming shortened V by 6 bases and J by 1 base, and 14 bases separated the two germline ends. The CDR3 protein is CASTPGGWSYEQYF. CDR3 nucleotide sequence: TGCGCCAGCACCCCTGGGGGCTGGTCCTACGAGCAGTACTTC.

The CDR3 here is CASSIGTASTDTQYF. DNA for the CDR3: TGTGCCAGCAGCATTGGGACGGCTAGCACAGATACGCAGTATTTT. The V call is TRBV4-2, the J call TRBJ2-3; the D gene could be TRBD1 or TRBD2 (5 bases each). V gave up 5 bases and J gave up 0 bases, with 12 bases separating them. The germline V gene encodes CDR1 LGHNA and CDR2 YNFKEQ. This CDR3 region has 15 residues.

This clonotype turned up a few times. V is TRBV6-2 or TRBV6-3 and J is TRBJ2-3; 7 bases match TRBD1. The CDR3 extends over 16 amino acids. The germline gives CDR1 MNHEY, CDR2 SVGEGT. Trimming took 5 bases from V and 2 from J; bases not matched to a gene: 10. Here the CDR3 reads CASSDTGATLTDTQYF. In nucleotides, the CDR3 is TGTGCCAGCAGTGACACAGGGGCGACGCTCACAGATACGCAGTATTTT.

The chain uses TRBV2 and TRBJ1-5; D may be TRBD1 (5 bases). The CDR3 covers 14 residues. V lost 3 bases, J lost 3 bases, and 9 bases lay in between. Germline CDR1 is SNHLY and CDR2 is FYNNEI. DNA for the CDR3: TGTGCCAGCAGTGACAAGGGACCCAATCAGCCCCAGCATTTT. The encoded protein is CASSDKGPNQPQHF.

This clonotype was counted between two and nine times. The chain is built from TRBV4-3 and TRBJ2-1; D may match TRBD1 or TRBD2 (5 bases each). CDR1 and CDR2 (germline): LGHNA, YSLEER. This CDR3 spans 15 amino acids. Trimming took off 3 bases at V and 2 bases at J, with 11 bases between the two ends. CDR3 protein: CASSHRDGPYNEQFF. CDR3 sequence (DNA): TGCGCCAGCAGCCACCGGGACGGACCCTACAATGAGCAGTTCTTC.

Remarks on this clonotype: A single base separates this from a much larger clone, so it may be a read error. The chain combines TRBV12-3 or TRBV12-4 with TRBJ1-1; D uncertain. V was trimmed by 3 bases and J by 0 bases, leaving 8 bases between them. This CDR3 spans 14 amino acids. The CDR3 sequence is CASSFASMNTEAFF. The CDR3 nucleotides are TGTGCCAGCAGTTTTGCCAGCATGAACACTGAAGCTTTCTTT.

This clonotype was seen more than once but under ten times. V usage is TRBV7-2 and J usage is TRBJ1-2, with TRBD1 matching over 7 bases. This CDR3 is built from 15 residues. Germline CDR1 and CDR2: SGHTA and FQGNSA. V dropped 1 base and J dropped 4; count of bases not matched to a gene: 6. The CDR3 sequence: CASSLVQQGTYGYTF. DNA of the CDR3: TGTGCCAGCAGCTTAGTCCAACAGGGGACCTATGGCTACACCTTC.

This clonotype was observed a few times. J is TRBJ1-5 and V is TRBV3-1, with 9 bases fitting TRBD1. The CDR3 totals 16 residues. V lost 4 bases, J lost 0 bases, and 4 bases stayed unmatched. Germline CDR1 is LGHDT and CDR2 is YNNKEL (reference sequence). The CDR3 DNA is TGTGCCAGCAGCCTAAGGGACAGGGTTAGCAATCAGCCCCAGCATTTT. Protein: CASSLRDRVSNQPQHF.

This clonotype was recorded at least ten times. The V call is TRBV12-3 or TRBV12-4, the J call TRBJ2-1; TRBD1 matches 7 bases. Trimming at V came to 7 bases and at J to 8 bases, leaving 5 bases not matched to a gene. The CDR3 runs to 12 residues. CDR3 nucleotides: TGTGCCAGCAAACAGGGGTATGATGAGCAGTTCTTC. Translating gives CASKQGYDEQFF.

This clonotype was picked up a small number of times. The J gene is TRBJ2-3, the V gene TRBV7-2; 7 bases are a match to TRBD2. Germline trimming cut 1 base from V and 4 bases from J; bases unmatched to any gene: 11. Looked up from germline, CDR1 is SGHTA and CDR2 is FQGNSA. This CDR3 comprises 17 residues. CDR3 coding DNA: TGTGCCAGCAGCTTAGTTTACGGGACTACACGAGCAGATACGCAGTATTTT. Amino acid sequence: CASSLVYGTTRADTQYF.

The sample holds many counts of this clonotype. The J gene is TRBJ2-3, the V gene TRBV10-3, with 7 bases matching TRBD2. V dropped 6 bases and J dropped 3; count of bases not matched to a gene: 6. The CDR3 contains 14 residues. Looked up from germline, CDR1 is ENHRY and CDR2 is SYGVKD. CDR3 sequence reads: CAIRSRGGTDTQYF. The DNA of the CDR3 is TGTGCCATCAGGAGTCGCGGGGGTACAGATACGCAGTATTTT.

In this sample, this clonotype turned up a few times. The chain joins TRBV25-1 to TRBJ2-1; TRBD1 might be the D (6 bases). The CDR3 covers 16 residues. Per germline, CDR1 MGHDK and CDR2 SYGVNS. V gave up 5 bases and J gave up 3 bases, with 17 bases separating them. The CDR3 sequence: CASSHHRDTNYNEQFF. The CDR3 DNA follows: TGTGCCAGCAGTCATCACAGGGATACTAACTACAATGAGCAGTTCTTC.